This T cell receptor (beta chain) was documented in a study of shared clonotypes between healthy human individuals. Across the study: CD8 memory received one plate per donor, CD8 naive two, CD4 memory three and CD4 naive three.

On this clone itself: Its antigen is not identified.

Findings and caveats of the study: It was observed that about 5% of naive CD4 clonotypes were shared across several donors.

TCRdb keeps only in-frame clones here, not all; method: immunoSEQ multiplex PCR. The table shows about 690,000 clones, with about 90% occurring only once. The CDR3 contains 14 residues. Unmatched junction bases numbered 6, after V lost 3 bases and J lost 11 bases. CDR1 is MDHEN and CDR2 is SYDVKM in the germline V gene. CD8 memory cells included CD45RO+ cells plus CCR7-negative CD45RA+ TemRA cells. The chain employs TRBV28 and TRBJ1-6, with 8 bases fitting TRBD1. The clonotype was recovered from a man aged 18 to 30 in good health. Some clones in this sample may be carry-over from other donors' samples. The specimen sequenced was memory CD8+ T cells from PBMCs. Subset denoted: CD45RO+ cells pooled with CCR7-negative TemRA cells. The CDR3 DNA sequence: TGTGCCAGCAGTTTCCCAGGGGGCGTTCCACCCCTCCACTTT. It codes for CASSFPGGVPPLHF.